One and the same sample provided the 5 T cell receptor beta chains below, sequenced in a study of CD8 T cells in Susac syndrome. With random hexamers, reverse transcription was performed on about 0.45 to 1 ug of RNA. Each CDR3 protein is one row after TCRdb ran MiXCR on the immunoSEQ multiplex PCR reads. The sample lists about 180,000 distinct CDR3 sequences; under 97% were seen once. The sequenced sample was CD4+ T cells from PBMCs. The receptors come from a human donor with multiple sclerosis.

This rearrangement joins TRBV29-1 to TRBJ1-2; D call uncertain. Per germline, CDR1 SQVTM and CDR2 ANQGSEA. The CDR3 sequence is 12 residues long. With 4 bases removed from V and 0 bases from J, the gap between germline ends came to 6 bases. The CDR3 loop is CSVVPANYGYTF. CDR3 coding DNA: TGCAGCGTTGTTCCGGCTAACTATGGCTACACCTTC.

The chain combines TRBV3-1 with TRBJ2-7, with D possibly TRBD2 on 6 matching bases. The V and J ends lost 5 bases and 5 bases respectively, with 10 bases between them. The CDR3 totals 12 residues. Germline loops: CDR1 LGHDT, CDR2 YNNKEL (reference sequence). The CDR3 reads CASSSGTHEQYF. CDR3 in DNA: TGTGCCAGCAGCTCCGGGACTCACGAGCAGTACTTC.

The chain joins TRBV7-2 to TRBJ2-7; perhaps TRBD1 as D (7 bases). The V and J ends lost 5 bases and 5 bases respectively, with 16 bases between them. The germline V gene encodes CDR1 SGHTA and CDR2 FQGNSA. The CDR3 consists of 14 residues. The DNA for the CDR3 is TGTGCCAGCAGCGGAGGGGGCGCGGTCCACGAGCAGTACTTC. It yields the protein CASSGGGAVHEQYF.

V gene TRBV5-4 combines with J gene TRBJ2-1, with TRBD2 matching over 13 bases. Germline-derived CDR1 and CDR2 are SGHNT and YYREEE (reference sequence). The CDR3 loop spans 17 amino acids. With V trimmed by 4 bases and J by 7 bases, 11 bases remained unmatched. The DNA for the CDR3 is TGTGCCAGCAGCCGACTACTAGCGGGGGGGATGTGGAATGAGCAGTTCTTC. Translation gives CASSRLLAGGMWNEQFF.

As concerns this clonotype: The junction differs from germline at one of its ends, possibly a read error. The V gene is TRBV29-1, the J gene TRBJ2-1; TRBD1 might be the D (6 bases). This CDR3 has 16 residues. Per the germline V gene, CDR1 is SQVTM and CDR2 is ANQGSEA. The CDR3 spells CSVEERAGTPYNEQFF. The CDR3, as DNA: TGCAGCGTCGAAGAGAGAGCCGGGACACCTTACAATGAGCAGTTCTTC.